This T cell receptor beta chain was recorded in a study of OX40 agonist ivuxolimab in advanced cancers. Study details: Ivuxolimab, which patients received intravenously every 2 weeks, was dosed at 0.01 to 10 mg/kg.

Data came from immunoSEQ multiplex PCR; TCRdb stores just in-frame clones and leaves some out. This table has about 64,000 clones, around 83% appearing once. V gave up 5 bases and J gave up 6 bases, with 13 bases separating them. The germline CDR1 and CDR2 sequences are SGHTA and FQGNSA. The CDR3 spans 13 residues. The TCR comes from an adult with an advanced solid tumor such as melanoma, head and neck, liver or kidney cancer. This chain links TRBV7-2 with TRBJ1-2, with D maybe TRBD1 (5 bases). The material sequenced was CD4+ or CD8+ T cells sorted from blood, taken in a trial of the OX40 agonist ivuxolimab. CDR3 loop: CASSPDPRDGYTF. In nucleotides, the CDR3 is TGTGCCAGCAGCCCGGACCCCAGGGATGGCTACACCTTC. The whole variable domain, remainder taken from reference TRBV7-2 and TRBJ1-2, is GAGVSQSPSNKVTEKGKDVELRCDPISGHTALYWYRQSLGQGLEFLIYFQGNSAPDKSGLPSDRFSAERTGGSVSTLTIQRTQQEDSAVYLCASSPDPRDGYTFGSGTRLTVV.